This T cell receptor beta chain was obtained from a study of shared clonotypes between healthy human individuals. This clone was picked up one time. Sequencing used immunoSEQ multiplex PCR; TCRdb keeps in-frame clones, though not all of them. The table records around 450,000 clones, 70% to 80% of them present only once. Material for sequencing was PBMCs. The receptor's source is a woman in her thirties or forties in good health. Some clones in this sample may be carry-over from other donors' samples.

CDR3 in DNA: TGTGCCAGTAGTATAGGTCCACTAGCGGGCCAAGAGACCCAGTACTTC. Translation gives CASSIGPLAGQETQYF. The chain couples TRBV19 to TRBJ2-5, with 9 bases identical to TRBD2. The CDR3 runs 16 residues. Germline V gene sequence: CDR1 LNHDA, CDR2 SQIVND (reference sequence). V gave up 1 base and J gave up 1 base; unmatched junction bases: 4.